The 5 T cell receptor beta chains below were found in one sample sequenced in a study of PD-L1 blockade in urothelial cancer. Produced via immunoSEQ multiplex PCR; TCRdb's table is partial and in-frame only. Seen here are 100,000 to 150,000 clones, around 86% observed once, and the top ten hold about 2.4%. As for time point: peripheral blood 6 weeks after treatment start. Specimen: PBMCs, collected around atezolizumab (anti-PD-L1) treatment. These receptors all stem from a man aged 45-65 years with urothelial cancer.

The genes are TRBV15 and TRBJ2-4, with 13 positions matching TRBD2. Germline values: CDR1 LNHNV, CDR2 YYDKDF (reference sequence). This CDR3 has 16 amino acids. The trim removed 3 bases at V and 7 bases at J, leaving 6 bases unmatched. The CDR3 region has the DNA TGTGCCACCAGCAGTCGGACTAGCGGGAGTGGCAACATTCAGTACTTC. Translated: CATSSRTSGSGNIQYF.

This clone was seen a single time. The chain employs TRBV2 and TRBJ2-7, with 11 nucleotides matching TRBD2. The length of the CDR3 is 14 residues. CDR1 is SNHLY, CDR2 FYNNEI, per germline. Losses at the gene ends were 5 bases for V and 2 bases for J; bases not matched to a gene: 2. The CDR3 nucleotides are TGTGCCAGCAGTTCTAGCGGGAGGACCTACGAGCAGTACTTC. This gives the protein CASSSSGRTYEQYF.

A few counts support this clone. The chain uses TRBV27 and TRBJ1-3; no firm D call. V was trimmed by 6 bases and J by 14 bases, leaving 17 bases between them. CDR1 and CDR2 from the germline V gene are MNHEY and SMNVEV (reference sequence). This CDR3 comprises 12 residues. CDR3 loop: CASRLGRRPVYF. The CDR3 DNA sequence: TGTGCCAGCAGACTCGGACGGAGGCCCGTATATTTT.

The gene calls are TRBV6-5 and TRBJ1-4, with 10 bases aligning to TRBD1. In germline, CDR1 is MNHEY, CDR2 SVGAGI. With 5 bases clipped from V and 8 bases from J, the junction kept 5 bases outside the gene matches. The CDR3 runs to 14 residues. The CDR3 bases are TGTGCCAGCAGTCGCGGGACAGGGGACGAAAAACTGTTTTTT. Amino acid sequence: CASSRGTGDEKLFF.

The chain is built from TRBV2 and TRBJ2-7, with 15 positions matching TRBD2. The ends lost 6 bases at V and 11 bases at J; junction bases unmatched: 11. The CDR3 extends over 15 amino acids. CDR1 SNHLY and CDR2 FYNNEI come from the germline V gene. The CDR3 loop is CASRGISGTSGRKYF. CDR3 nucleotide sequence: TGTGCCAGCAGGGGTATTTCCGGGACTAGCGGGAGGAAGTACTTC.